A selection of T cell receptor beta chains follows, all from one sample in a study of T cell changes during pregnancy in multiple sclerosis. Clones were read by immunoSEQ multiplex PCR, and TCRdb kept only the in-frame ones, dropping some. The sample lists tens of thousands of clones, over 80% seen once, with roughly 5% in the top ten. This material consisted of peripheral blood, taken in the first trimester of pregnancy. Source of these receptors: a female donor in good health, enrolled as a control in a pregnancy study. Both conserved end residues are part of each CDR3. Fields, in order: J gene, V gene, D gene, clone size, CDR3 protein, CDR3 DNA. The D gene is left open where the match is weak. Rows give clone size only sometimes, using once, few, many, or a class for an expanded clone.

TRBJ1-6 | TRBV30 | . | . | CAWRAGWDSPLHF | TGTGCCTGGAGAGCAGGGTGGGATTCACCCCTCCACTTT
TRBJ2-2 | TRBV29-1 | . | . | CSVEGTRGTGELFF | TGCAGCGTGGAAGGGACACGGGGGACCGGGGAGCTGTTTTTT
TRBJ2-3 | TRBV6-4 | . | . | CASSEEASTDTQYF | TGTGCCAGCAGTGAGGAGGCTTCCACAGATACGCAGTATTTT
TRBJ1-1 | TRBV30 | TRBD1 | . | CAWAYDRGWTEAFF | TGTGCCTGGGCCTACGACAGGGGTTGGACTGAAGCTTTCTTT
TRBJ2-5 | TRBV5-6 | TRBD2 | . | CASSFRGRAARETQYF | TGTGCCAGCAGCTTTCGCGGGAGGGCGGCGAGAGAGACCCAGTACTTC
TRBJ2-7 | TRBV27 | . | . | CASSKQGSLYEQYF | TGTGCCAGCAGTAAACAGGGTAGTCTCTACGAGCAGTACTTC
TRBJ2-2 | TRBV5-6 | TRBD1 | . | CASSLQGFGELFF | TGTGCCAGCAGCTTACAGGGGTTCGGGGAGCTGTTTTTT
TRBJ1-6 | TRBV4-3 | . | . | CASRLGRSSYNSPLHF | TGCGCCAGCAGATTGGGGCGAAGCTCCTATAATTCACCCCTCCACTTT
TRBJ1-2 | TRBV7-2 | . | . | CASSLEGVWDGYTF | TGTGCCAGCAGCTTAGAAGGGGTGTGGGATGGCTACACCTTC
TRBJ1-3 | TRBV9 | . | . | CASSVARGRPEGNTIYF | TGTGCCAGCAGCGTAGCTCGGGGTAGGCCTGAGGGAAACACCATATATTTT
TRBJ2-1 | TRBV7-9 | . | . | CASSLAHGERLSYNEQFF | TGTGCCAGCAGCTTAGCGCACGGGGAAAGACTCTCCTACAATGAGCAGTTCTTC
TRBJ2-7 | TRBV11-1 | . | . | CASSLAGRVYEQYF | TGTGCCAGCAGCTTAGCGGGCAGGGTCTACGAGCAGTACTTC
TRBJ1-2 | TRBV18 | . | . | CASSPPQGLYGYTF | TGTGCCAGCTCACCACCGCAGGGCCTCTATGGCTACACCTTC
TRBJ1-1 | TRBV28 | . | . | CASSWDIQNTEAFF | TGTGCCAGCAGTTGGGACATACAGAACACTGAAGCTTTCTTT
TRBJ1-2 | TRBV9 | TRBD1 | few | CASSVAISDRDGYTF | TGTGCCAGCAGCGTAGCAATTTCGGACAGGGACGGCTACACCTTC
TRBJ2-7 | TRBV27 | . | . | CASSRRDASYEQYF | TGTGCCAGCAGCCGCCGGGATGCCTCCTACGAGCAGTACTTC
TRBJ2-7 | TRBV19 | TRBD2 | few | CATIQRGPPDEQYF | TGTGCCACTATTCAGCGGGGGCCGCCCGACGAGCAGTACTTC
TRBJ2-5 | TRBV7-7 | . | . | CASSQARQETQYF | TGTGCCAGCAGCCAGGCCAGGCAAGAGACCCAGTACTTC